One sample yielded the 31 T cell receptor beta chains listed below, sequenced in a study of cytomegalovirus exposure and HLA in healthy donors (dated by TCRdb to between 2016 and 2019). Library generation was performed with the immunoSEQ multiplex PCR assay. The multiplex PCR relied on a mix of 60 forward primers for TCR Vbeta segments and 13 reverse primers for TCR Jbeta segments. TCRdb re-hosts the immuneACCESS table, in-frame sequences only. Its copies lack some clones; in the studies checked, an unresolved V gene accounts for under half of them, and the cause for the rest is not known. This sample holds some 130,000 clones; 65% to 85% were observed only once. The ten largest clones represent around 1.9% of the sample. The sample consisted of PBMCs. All receptors come from a woman aged 40 to 50 in good health and CMV-seronegative.

The J gene is TRBJ1-4, the V gene TRBV28, with D possibly matching TRBD1 (6 bases). Trimming pared 6 bases from V and 8 bases from J, leaving 16 bases between. The CDR3 is made up of 14 amino acids. The germline gives CDR1 MDHEN, CDR2 SYDVKM. This CDR3 is CASSPGQWGEKLFF. The CDR3 DNA reads as TGTGCCAGCAGCCCGGGACAATGGGGGGAAAAACTGTTTTTT.

V gene TRBV6-6 combines with J gene TRBJ1-4, with 7 nucleotides matching TRBD1. This CDR3 is built from 15 residues. The V segment lost 6 bases and the J segment 5 bases; nucleotides outside the gene matches: 9. Germline-derived CDR1 and CDR2 are MNHNY and SVGAGI (reference sequence). CDR3 bases: TGTGCCAGCAGCATTGCGAGGACAGGAAATGAAAAACTGTTTTTT. It yields the protein CASSIARTGNEKLFF.

V is TRBV20-1 and J is TRBJ2-5, with D perhaps TRBD1 (6 bases). V lost 5 bases and J lost 5, with 9 bases in between. The CDR3 is 11 amino acids. Germline-derived CDR1 and CDR2 are DFQATT and SNEGSKA (reference sequence). The CDR3 protein is CSAPQGETQYF. In nucleotides, the CDR3 is TGCAGTGCTCCCCAGGGGGAGACCCAGTACTTC.

The chain combines TRBV6-1 with TRBJ2-1; 11 nucleotides align to TRBD2. The CDR3 length is 15 residues. The germline gives CDR1 MNHNS, CDR2 SASEGT. The trim removed 2 bases at V and 3 bases at J, leaving 0 bases unmatched. The CDR3 DNA reads as TGTGCCAGCAGTGAAACTAGCGGGAGCTACAATGAGCAGTTCTTC. Amino acid sequence: CASSETSGSYNEQFF.

The sample holds one count of this clone. This chain's CDR3 is CASSFGGSGYTF. For the CDR3, the DNA is TGTGCCAGCAGTTTTGGGGGGAGCGGCTACACCTTC. The J gene is TRBJ1-2, the V gene TRBV28; perhaps TRBD1 as D (5 bases). Germline loops: CDR1 MDHEN, CDR2 SYDVKM. The CDR3 totals 12 residues. The ends were cut back, 3 bases at V and 8 bases at J, with 10 bases in the middle.

A single count supports this clone. The chain joins TRBV6-5 to TRBJ2-7, with 10 bases identical to TRBD2. Germline assignment: CDR1 MNHEY and CDR2 SVGAGI. This CDR3 region has 14 residues. V gave up 6 bases and J gave up 4 bases; unmatched junction bases: 6. The chain's CDR3 is CASRSRTSGYEQYF. DNA of the CDR3: TGTGCCAGCAGGTCTAGGACTAGCGGTTACGAGCAGTACTTC.

The rearrangement joins TRBV5-5 to TRBJ2-7; TRBD2 matches 11 bases. Germline-derived CDR1 and CDR2 are SGHKS and YYEKEE (reference sequence). V gave up 0 bases and J gave up 2 bases; unmatched junction bases: 10. CDR3 size: 18 residues. CDR3 in DNA: TGTGCCAGCAGCTTGGCTAGCGGGAGGTCTTCTCACGCCTACGAGCAGTACTTC. This sequence encodes CASSLASGRSSHAYEQYF.

This chain links TRBV2 with TRBJ2-5; tentative D call: TRBD2 (5 bases). The J call could be wrong; TRBJ2-7 is a better fit for the DNA end. This CDR3 comprises 14 residues. CDR1 is SNHLY, CDR2 FYNNEI, per germline. The CDR3 loop is CASSERETAYEQYF. The CDR3 DNA follows: TGTGCCAGCAGTGAGAGGGAGACGGCCTACGAGCAGTACTTC.

This clone was counted a few times. This rearrangement joins TRBV6-1 to TRBJ2-4; D is unresolved. The CDR3 covers 14 residues. Germline V lookup: CDR1 MNHNS, CDR2 SASEGT. V dropped 1 base and J dropped 0 bases, with 4 bases sitting between them. CDR3 DNA sequence: TGTGCCAGCAGTGAAGGTCTAGCCAAAAACATTCAGTACTTC. Amino acids: CASSEGLAKNIQYF.

The chain is built from TRBV15 and TRBJ2-1, with 7 bases that match TRBD1. Germline V CDR1 and CDR2: LNHNV, YYDKDF (reference sequence). This CDR3 is 14 amino acids long. J lost 5 bases, V lost 2 bases, and 3 bases had no gene match. The CDR3 reads CATSRRTGNNEQFF. In nucleotides, the CDR3 is TGTGCCACCAGCAGACGGACAGGCAACAATGAGCAGTTCTTC.

In DNA, the CDR3 is TGTGCCAGCAGCTTGGTCGCGGGGGGAGTCACCGGGGAGCTGTTTTTT. It codes for CASSLVAGGVTGELFF. V usage is TRBV5-8 and J usage is TRBJ2-2; 8 positions match TRBD2. CDR1 and CDR2 (germline): SGHTS, YDEGEE. The CDR3 contains 16 residues. V shed 0 bases, J shed 4 bases, and the junction held 5 bases outside the gene matches.

This clone was detected only once. The J gene is TRBJ2-1, the V gene TRBV29-1; TRBD1 might be the D (6 bases). The germline V and J ends were trimmed by 4 bases and 7 bases, with 11 bases remaining between them. The germline gives CDR1 SQVTM, CDR2 ANQGSEA. The CDR3 runs 12 residues. The CDR3 region has the DNA TGCAGCGTTGTGGGAGACAGGAATGAGCAGTTCTTC. It translates to CSVVGDRNEQFF.

This clone was recorded a few times. The chain combines TRBV7-9 with TRBJ1-2, with TRBD1 as a possible D gene (5 bases). With 2 bases removed from V and 4 bases from J, the gap between germline ends came to 14 bases. The CDR3 loop spans 15 amino acids. Germline CDR1 is SEHNR and CDR2 is FQNEAQ (reference sequence). This chain's CDR3 is CASSLLGGWSYGYTF. CDR3 DNA: TGTGCCAGCAGCTTATTGGGGGGGTGGTCCTATGGCTACACCTTC.

This clone was found a few times. V gene TRBV28 combines with J gene TRBJ1-2; TRBD1 matches 10 bases. Per the germline V gene, CDR1 is MDHEN and CDR2 is SYDVKM. Germline trimming cut 10 bases from V and 3 bases from J; bases unmatched to any gene: 8. The CDR3 sequence is 14 residues long. DNA of the CDR3: TGTGCCACCCCGGGACAGGGGATAGACTATGGCTACACCTTC. This codes for CATPGQGIDYGYTF.

The CDR3 nucleotides are TGTGCCACCAGCAGAGATGGGACAGGGGGCAGAGCTTTCTTT. Residues: CATSRDGTGGRAFF. J is TRBJ1-1 and V is TRBV15; 12 bases agree with TRBD1. This CDR3 contains 14 residues. The trim removed 0 bases at V and 10 bases at J, leaving 3 bases unmatched. Germline V gene data show CDR1 as LNHNV and CDR2 as YYDKDF (reference sequence).

This chain uses TRBV7-6 with TRBJ1-2, with 12 bases lining up with TRBD1. The CDR3 consists of 16 residues. V trimming: 5 bases; J trimming: 0 bases; junction bases outside the gene matches: 4. The germline CDR1 and CDR2 sequences are SGHVS and FNYEAQ. The CDR3 DNA follows: TGTGCCAGCAGCCCCGGGACAGGGGGCTCTAACTATGGCTACACCTTC. This codes for CASSPGTGGSNYGYTF.

As for this clone: Sequence at one end of the junction differs from germline and may be a read error. The CDR3 protein is CASTPRGANGLTF. The CDR3 DNA sequence: TGTGCCAGTACCCCGCGGGGGGCCAACGGCCTGACTTTC. The chain carries TRBV19 and TRBJ2-6; 8 bases fit TRBD2. Germline CDR1 and CDR2: LNHDA and SQIVND (reference sequence). The CDR3 is 13 amino acids.

The rearrangement uses TRBV19 and TRBJ2-2; 7 bases agree with TRBD2. Germline V gene sequence: CDR1 LNHDA, CDR2 SQIVND (reference sequence). The CDR3 length is 14 residues. Unmatched junction bases numbered 3, after V lost 3 bases and J lost 5 bases. This CDR3 is CASSMGGRTGELFF. The CDR3 coding sequence is TGTGCCAGTAGTATGGGAGGGAGGACCGGGGAGCTGTTTTTT.

This chain links TRBV5-1 with TRBJ2-7; D ambiguous. Germline-derived CDR1 and CDR2 are SGHRS and YFSETQ. The V end lost 0 bases, the J end lost 5 bases, and 9 bases lay between the germline ends. This CDR3 is built from 13 residues. CDR3 amino acids: CASSLAEAHEQYF. The DNA for the CDR3 is TGCGCCAGCAGCTTGGCTGAAGCCCACGAGCAGTACTTC.

This sequence joins TRBV11-1 and TRBJ1-1; D gene uncertain. With 2 bases removed from V and 1 base from J, the gap between germline ends came to 8 bases. There are 14 residues in the CDR3. CDR1 is SGHAT and CDR2 is FQDESV in the germline V gene (reference sequence). CDR3 coding DNA: TGTGCCAGCAGCTTACTGACGGGGAACACTGAAGCTTTCTTT. This sequence encodes CASSLLTGNTEAFF.

The rearrangement uses TRBV2 and TRBJ2-7; possible D gene TRBD2, 6 bases. The CDR3 is 15 amino acids. The V gene's germline CDR1 is SNHLY and CDR2 FYNNEI. Between the trimmed V and J ends, which lost 3 bases and 2 bases, there was a span of 14 bases. CDR3 sequence reads: CASSEGPGSTYEQYF. In DNA, the CDR3 is TGTGCCAGCAGTGAGGGGCCCGGGAGCACCTACGAGCAGTACTTC.

As for this clone: Other DNA sequences in this specimen translate into the identical CDR3. The chain combines TRBV11-2 with TRBJ1-4; D may be TRBD1 (6 bases). In germline, CDR1 is SGHAT, CDR2 FQNNGV. V dropped 5 bases and J dropped 8 bases, with 18 bases sitting between them. The CDR3 consists of 15 residues. The CDR3 is CASSPGGRQEEKLFF. The CDR3 DNA reads as TGTGCCAGCAGCCCCGGTGGGAGACAGGAAGAAAAACTGTTTTTT.

This clone was observed once. The rearrangement uses TRBV11-2 and TRBJ1-3, with 7 bases aligning to TRBD1. CDR3 size: 16 residues. Germline values: CDR1 SGHAT, CDR2 FQNNGV. V was pared by 6 bases and J by 0 bases, with 8 bases of the junction left unmatched. The chain's CDR3 is CASSRTGVLSGNTIYF. The CDR3 DNA sequence: TGTGCCAGCAGTAGAACAGGGGTTCTCTCTGGAAACACCATATATTTT.

The genes are TRBV4-2 and TRBJ2-5; D possibly corresponds to TRBD2 (5 bases). This CDR3 is 13 amino acids long. Germline loops: CDR1 LGHNA, CDR2 YNFKEQ. V lost 1 base and J 6 bases, leaving 9 bases between the germline ends. CDR3 region: CASSQGLAQTQYF. CDR3 in DNA: TGTGCCAGCAGCCAAGGGCTAGCTCAGACCCAGTACTTC.

The V gene is TRBV5-6, the J gene TRBJ2-5; D perhaps matches TRBD2 (5 bases). Trimming removed 2 bases from V and 1 base from J, with 6 bases in between. CDR3 length equals 13 residues. The germline CDR1 and CDR2 sequences are SGHDT and YYEEEE. CDR3 nucleotide sequence: TGTGCCAGCAGCTTAAGCGGCCAAGAGACCCAGTACTTC. Its protein is CASSLSGQETQYF.

This clone has just one count. Here the CDR3 DNA reads TGTGCCAGCTCGGGACAGGGGTCTATGGGGGGCTACACCTTC. As protein: CASSGQGSMGGYTF. V gene TRBV2 combines with J gene TRBJ1-2, with 10 nucleotides matching TRBD1. V lost 8 bases to trimming and J lost 8 bases; unmatched junction nucleotides: 11. Germline lookup yields CDR1 SNHLY and CDR2 FYNNEI. This CDR3 has 14 amino acids.

The chain employs TRBV27 and TRBJ2-7; TRBD1 aligns across 9 bases. Germline V gene sequence: CDR1 MNHEY, CDR2 SMNVEV (reference sequence). This CDR3 spans 16 amino acids. The V segment lost 5 bases and the J segment 1 base; nucleotides outside the gene matches: 9. The CDR3 loop reads CASSPIPGTGSYEQYF. CDR3 coding DNA: TGTGCCAGCAGTCCTATCCCTGGGACAGGGTCCTACGAGCAGTACTTC.

This chain joins TRBV19 and TRBJ2-4; 8 bases are shared with TRBD1. CDR1 is LNHDA and CDR2 is SQIVND in the germline V gene (reference sequence). There are 17 residues in the CDR3. After removal of 6 bases from V and 2 bases from J, the junction contained 12 bases not matched to a gene. The CDR3 DNA reads as TGTGCCAGTAGCCAATGGGCGGGGACAGGCTCCAAAAACATTCAGTACTTC. Protein sequence: CASSQWAGTGSKNIQYF.

The CDR3 loop is CASSAHGTSGRGELFF. In DNA, the CDR3 is TGTGCCAGCAGCGCCCACGGGACTAGCGGGAGAGGGGAGCTGTTTTTT. The rearrangement links TRBV9 to TRBJ2-2; 14 nucleotides match TRBD2. The length of the CDR3 is 16 residues. CDR1 and CDR2 (germline): SGDLS, YYNGEE. Trimming cost V 3 bases and J 8 bases; bases outside gene matches: 6.

V and J are TRBV5-1 and TRBJ2-3; possibly TRBD1 for D (6 bases). CDR1 and CDR2 from the germline V gene are SGHRS and YFSETQ. V lost 4 bases to trimming and J lost 0 bases, with 15 bases between them. The CDR3 length is 16 residues. The CDR3 loop is CASSPTTGASTDTQYF. DNA of the CDR3: TGCGCCAGCAGCCCGACGACAGGAGCTAGCACAGATACGCAGTATTTT.

J is TRBJ2-2 and V is TRBV7-7; D is possibly TRBD2 (6 bases). Trimming removed 6 bases at V and 1 base at J, with 15 bases between. The CDR3 has 16 amino acids. Germline assignment: CDR1 SSHAT and CDR2 FNYEAQ (reference sequence). The CDR3 loop reads CASSWRATLNTGELFF. The CDR3 coding sequence is TGTGCCAGCAGTTGGAGGGCGACCTTGAACACCGGGGAGCTGTTTTTT.